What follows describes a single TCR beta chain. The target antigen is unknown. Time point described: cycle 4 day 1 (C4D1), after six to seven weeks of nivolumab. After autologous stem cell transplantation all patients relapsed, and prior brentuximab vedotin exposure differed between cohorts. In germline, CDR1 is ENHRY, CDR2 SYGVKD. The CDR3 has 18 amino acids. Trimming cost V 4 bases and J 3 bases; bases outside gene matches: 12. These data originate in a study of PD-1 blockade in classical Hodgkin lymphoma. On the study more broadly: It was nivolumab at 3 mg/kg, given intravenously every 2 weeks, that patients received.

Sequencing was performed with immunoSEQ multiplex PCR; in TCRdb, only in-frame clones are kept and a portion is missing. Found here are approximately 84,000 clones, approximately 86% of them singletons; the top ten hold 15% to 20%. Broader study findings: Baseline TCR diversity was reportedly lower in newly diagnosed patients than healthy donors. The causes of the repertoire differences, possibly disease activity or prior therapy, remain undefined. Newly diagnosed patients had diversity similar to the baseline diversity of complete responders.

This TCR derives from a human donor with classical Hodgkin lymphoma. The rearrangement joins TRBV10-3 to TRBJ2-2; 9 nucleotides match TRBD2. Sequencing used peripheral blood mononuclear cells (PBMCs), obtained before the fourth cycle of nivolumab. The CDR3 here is CAISGTPLRTSDTGELFF. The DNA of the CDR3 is TGTGCCATCAGTGGCACGCCCCTCAGGACTAGCGACACCGGGGAGCTGTTTTTT.